This TCR beta chain is drawn from a study of regulatory T cells in long-lasting Graves disease. The CDR3 extends over 16 amino acids. V lost 1 base and J lost 1, with 12 bases in between. Germline CDR1 is SGHVS and CDR2 is FNYEAQ. Arm-PCR of CDR3 regions with iRepertoire HTBI primers generated TCR beta libraries. One entry per CDR3 protein, called by TCRdb with MiXCR from the multiplex PCR reads. The sample contains 350,000 to 500,000 distinct CDR3 sequences, about 16% of which appear only once. The time point here: newly diagnosed GD, antithyroid drugs for less than 3 months. Extracted RNA from PBMCs served as the source of the TCR library. This clonotype has a handful of counts. The sample was also reused in another study, on T cells in Graves' hyperthyroidism and ophthalmopathy. That paper notes: Patients aged 18 to 65 had newly diagnosed hyperthyroidism lasting under 2 months.

The sequence came from a woman younger than 45 with Graves disease. The rearrangement links TRBV7-6 to TRBJ2-3, with a weak D call TRBD2 (5 bases). The sequenced sample was peripheral blood mononuclear cells (PBMCs), obtained at new diagnosis, from a patient treated with antithyroid drugs. CDR3 residues: CASSLEASSRTDTQYF. The DNA for the CDR3 is TGTGCCAGCAGCTTAGAGGCTAGCTCTCGCACAGATACGCAGTATTTT.